This T cell receptor beta chain was recovered during a study of blood T cell repertoires in COVID-19. Background on the study: From T cells, B-cell-depleted T cells, or PBMCs came the material, which was cDNA or gDNA.

The CDR3 totals 13 residues. V lost 8 bases and J lost 5; bases outside the gene matches: 6. Looked up from germline, CDR1 is SEHNR and CDR2 is FQNEAQ (reference sequence). This clone was seen once. Original processing notes: It was from reference gene primer amplification that nucleated cell counts were estimated. Generated by immunoSEQ multiplex PCR, the TCRdb table keeps only in-frame clones and is missing some. V and J calls and clone size come straight from that table; D and trimming were deduced from the DNA. This sample has tens of thousands of clones, with approximately 91% found just once. The chain is built from TRBV7-9 and TRBJ2-1; TRBD1 matches at 7 bases. This TCR was recovered from a man aged 65 to 79 with acute or convalescent COVID-19. Source material: peripheral blood. The CDR3 loop reads CASAQGNDNEQFF. The DNA for the CDR3 is TGTGCCAGCGCACAGGGGAATGACAATGAGCAGTTCTTC.